This entry features one T cell receptor beta chain sequence. Its cognate antigen is unknown. The record originates from a study of shared clonotypes between healthy human individuals. Study observations and caveats: A generally larger estimated richness was seen in naive subsets than in memory subsets.

Naive CD8 isolation took CD45RO-negative cells positively selected for CCR7 and excluded terminally differentiated effector memory CD45RA+ cells. Recent acute infections and vaccinations were absent in the healthy HIV-negative adult donors. Trimming at V came to 2 bases and at J to 0 bases, leaving 5 bases not matched to a gene. The CDR3 sequence is 15 residues long. Per germline, CDR1 SGHRS and CDR2 YFSETQ. Clones were read by immunoSEQ multiplex PCR, and TCRdb kept only the in-frame ones, dropping some. The sample has about 590,000 clones; roughly 95% are singletons. The source material was naive CD8+ T cells sorted from blood. The genes are TRBV5-1 and TRBJ2-7, with 7 nucleotides matching TRBD1. This receptor was identified in a woman younger than 45 in good health. The CDR3 DNA is TGCGCCAGCAGCTTCCCGACAGGGAACTCCTACGAGCAGTACTTC. The encoded protein is CASSFPTGNSYEQYF.